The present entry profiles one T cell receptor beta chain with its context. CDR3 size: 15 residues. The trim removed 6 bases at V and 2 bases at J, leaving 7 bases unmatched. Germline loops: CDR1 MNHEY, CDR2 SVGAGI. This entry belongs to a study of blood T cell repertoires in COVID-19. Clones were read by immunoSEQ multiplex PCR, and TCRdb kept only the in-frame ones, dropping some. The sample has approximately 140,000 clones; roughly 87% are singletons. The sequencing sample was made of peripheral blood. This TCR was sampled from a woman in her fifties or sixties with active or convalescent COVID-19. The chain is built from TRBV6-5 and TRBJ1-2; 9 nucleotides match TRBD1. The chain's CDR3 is CASRDTGGANYGYTF. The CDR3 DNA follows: TGTGCCAGCAGGGACACAGGGGGCGCCAACTATGGCTACACCTTC.